Reported below is one T cell receptor beta chain. Germline V gene data show CDR1 as DFQATT and CDR2 as SNEGSKA (reference sequence). The V and J ends lost 6 bases and 0 bases, in that order; junction bases with no gene match: 6. This CDR3 has 16 amino acids. The data stem from a study of identical twins. In TCRdb, the 5' RACE reads were re-called with MiXCR into one record per CDR3 protein. The top ten clones hold about 2.7% of a sample with approximately 500,000 distinct CDR3 sequences, roughly a quarter of them seen once. Donors uniformly comprised healthy Caucasians. These data are also associated with another study on T cells expressing NK-cell markers.

The genes are TRBV20-1 and TRBJ2-3, with 13 bases lining up with TRBD2. The sample taken for sequencing was CD4+ T cells sorted from blood. The receptor comes from a woman aged 18-29 years in good health. The CDR3 DNA reads as TGCAGTGCCACTAGCGGGAGGGCCCCTAGCACAGATACGCAGTATTTT. Its translation: CSATSGRAPSTDTQYF.